The 13 T cell receptor beta chains given below trace back to one sample, sequenced in a study of shared clonotypes between healthy human individuals. Only in-frame clones appear in the TCRdb table, and some are missing; sequencing was by immunoSEQ multiplex PCR. The repertoire has some 120,000 clones, over 65% of them found once; the top ten carry roughly 23%. Sample: memory CD8+ T cells sorted from blood. Regarding subset: CD45RO+ cells pooled with CCR7-negative TemRA cells. The receptors stem from a woman between 25 and 40 years old in good health.

This clone was recorded once. This chain connects TRBV6-8 to TRBJ1-4; the match to TRBD1 covers 9 bases. V shed 6 bases, J shed 3 bases, and the junction held 5 bases outside the gene matches. The CDR3 has 15 residues. Germline V gene lookup returns CDR1 MNHGY and CDR2 SAAAGT. CDR3 sequence (DNA): TGTGCCAGCAGACCACAGGGGGCGCCTAATGAAAAACTGTTTTTT. It translates to CASRPQGAPNEKLFF.

The genes are TRBV6-1 and TRBJ1-5, with D hard to call. Trimming left V 6 bases short and J 9 bases short, with 18 bases between. The CDR3 totals 14 residues. The germline CDR1 and CDR2 sequences are MNHNS and SASEGT. The DNA of the CDR3 is TGTGCCAGCAGGAATACCGGGTCCCATGGGCCCCAGCATTTT. This translates into CASRNTGSHGPQHF.

The V call is TRBV11-2, the J call TRBJ2-7; tentative D call: TRBD2 (5 bases). Trimming cost V 2 bases and J 0 bases, with 5 bases left between them. The V gene's germline CDR1 is SGHAT and CDR2 FQNNGV. The CDR3 runs to 13 residues. The CDR3 region has the DNA TGTGCCAGCAGCTTAACTAGCTCCTACGAGCAGTACTTC. Its protein product is CASSLTSSYEQYF.

This chain links TRBV27 with TRBJ1-1; TRBD1 is a possible D gene (6 bases). This CDR3 has 14 residues. Trimming took 3 bases from V and 7 from J, leaving 15 bases between them. Germline assignment: CDR1 MNHEY and CDR2 SMNVEV (reference sequence). Written as DNA, the CDR3 is TGTGCCAGCAGTTTTGTGGGGGCCGGGGATGAAGCTTTCTTT. Translating gives CASSFVGAGDEAFF.

The rearrangement uses TRBV12-2 and TRBJ1-5. TRBV12-2 is an annotated pseudogene. CDR3 length equals 13 residues. The CDR3 DNA is TGTGCAAGTCGCTTCAGTCGAGTCTGGGCCCAGCATTTT. Protein product: CASRFSRVWAQHF.

The chain couples TRBV25-1 to TRBJ2-7, with TRBD2 matching 7 bases. The trim removed 6 bases at V and 2 bases at J, leaving 10 bases unmatched. This CDR3 comprises 15 residues. Per the germline V gene, CDR1 is MGHDK and CDR2 is SYGVNS. Here the CDR3 DNA reads TGTGCCAGCAGCGAAGCTGGGCGGGGGACCTACGAGCAGTACTTC. It codes for CASSEAGRGTYEQYF.

This clone has a count of ten or more. J is TRBJ1-3 and V is TRBV6-1, with no clear D. Trimming stripped 1 base from V and 4 bases from J, with 14 bases between. CDR3 length: 16 residues. CDR1 MNHNS and CDR2 SASEGT come from the germline V gene. Here the CDR3 DNA reads TGTGCCAGCAGTGAAGGAATAGAGGTGGCAGGAAACACCATATATTTT. The encoded protein is CASSEGIEVAGNTIYF.

The V call is TRBV9, the J call TRBJ2-5; 7 nucleotides align to TRBD1. The tail of the sequence fits TRBJ2-7 better, so the J call may be wrong. Germline V gene sequence: CDR1 SGDLS, CDR2 YYNGEE. The CDR3 runs to 14 residues. The CDR3 nucleotides read TGTGCCAGCAGCGGCCGACAGGGCTCCTACGAGCAGTACTTC. The encoded protein is CASSGRQGSYEQYF.

Notes on this clone: The sample has other DNA sequences that encode this CDR3 too. The chain combines TRBV27 with TRBJ2-7; 7 bases agree with TRBD2. Germline V lookup: CDR1 MNHEY, CDR2 SMNVEV (reference sequence). The CDR3 sequence is 15 residues long. V shed 0 bases and J 4 bases; nucleotides not matched to a gene: 6. CDR3 loop: CASSLSASGRYEQYF. CDR3 sequence (DNA): TGTGCCAGCAGTTTATCGGCTAGCGGAAGATACGAGCAGTACTTC.

This clone was picked up one time. The chain uses TRBV20-1 and TRBJ2-7, with D unclear. The V and J ends lost 4 bases and 13 bases respectively, with 17 bases between them. The CDR3 extends over 11 amino acids. Looked up from germline, CDR1 is DFQATT and CDR2 is SNEGSKA (reference sequence). CDR3 in amino acids: CSAKGTTGRYF. In DNA form, the CDR3 reads TGCAGTGCTAAAGGAACGACCGGACGATACTTC.

In this sample, this clone turned up many times. V and J are TRBV10-2 and TRBJ2-1; possibly TRBD2 for D (5 bases). CDR1 is WSHSY, CDR2 SAAADI, per germline. The CDR3 has 12 amino acids. V lost 6 bases and J 2 bases, leaving 5 bases between the germline ends. The CDR3 bases are TGCGCCAGCAGGGAGGCCTACAATGAGCAGTTCTTC. Translating it yields CASREAYNEQFF.

The CDR3: CASSSPPGEASDTQYF. In DNA form, the CDR3 reads TGTGCCAGCAGCTCCCCCCCCGGCGAAGCTTCAGATACGCAGTATTTT. V usage is TRBV13 and J usage is TRBJ2-3; no firm D call. Germline CDR1 is PRHDT and CDR2 is FYEKMQ (reference sequence). The V end was cut by 4 bases, the J end by 4 bases, with 18 bases between. The CDR3 loop spans 16 amino acids.

Worth noting for this clone: One junction end disagrees with the germline gene, perhaps due to a read error. CDR3 in DNA: TGCGCCAGCAGCCAAAGCCCGGGACTAGCGGGGAGGGAGCAGTACTTC. Translation gives CASSQSPGLAGREQYF. V usage is TRBV7-3 and J usage is TRBJ2-7; TRBD2 aligns across 13 bases. Germline V gene lookup returns CDR1 SGHTA and CDR2 FQGTGA. The CDR3 consists of 16 residues. Full variable domain (outside the CDR3, taken from reference TRBV7-3 and TRBJ2-7): GAGVSQTPSNKVTEKGKYVELRCDPISGHTALYWYRQSLGQGPEFLIYFQGTGAADDSGLPNDRFFAVRPEGSVSTLKIQRTERGDSAVYLCASSQSPGLAGREQYFGPGTRLTVT.